The 19 T cell receptor beta chains listed next were all sequenced from one sample in a study of regulatory T cells in long-lasting Graves disease. iRepertoire HTBI primers and Arm-PCR of CDR3 regions built TCR beta libraries. TCRdb reprocessed the multiplex PCR reads via MiXCR and lists one record per CDR3 protein. This sample has about 200,000 distinct CDR3 sequences, with approximately 20% found just once. Time point indicated: newly diagnosed GD, antithyroid drugs for less than 3 months. The authors made the TCR library using RNA they extracted from PBMCs. Sequenced here: peripheral blood mononuclear cells (PBMCs), sampled at new diagnosis, from a patient treated with antithyroid drugs. These TCRs come from a female donor with Graves disease.

V and J are TRBV27 and TRBJ2-3; TRBD2 agrees at 8 bases. J gave up 6 bases and V 5 bases, and 7 bases lay outside the gene matches. The CDR3 has 14 amino acids. Germline V gene lookup returns CDR1 MNHEY and CDR2 SMNVEV (reference sequence). This CDR3 reads CASSSGRGGDTQYF. The CDR3 nucleotides read TGTGCCAGCAGTAGCGGGAGAGGTGGGGATACGCAGTATTTT.

This clonotype appeared many times. The chain employs TRBV19 and TRBJ2-7; D not resolved. Germline lookup yields CDR1 LNHDA and CDR2 SQIVND (reference sequence). The CDR3 runs to 13 residues. The ends were cut back, 1 base at V and 3 bases at J, with 7 bases in the middle. CDR3 in amino acids: CASSIVGIYEQYF. CDR3 nucleotide sequence: TGTGCCAGTAGTATAGTAGGGATCTACGAGCAGTACTTC.

This clonotype was seen only a few times. This chain joins TRBV19 and TRBJ1-5; 8 nucleotides match TRBD1. CDR1 and CDR2 (germline): LNHDA, SQIVND (reference sequence). The CDR3 length is 16 residues. V lost 6 bases to trimming and J lost 1 base; unmatched junction nucleotides: 8. CDR3 amino acids: CASRNHGTGSNQPQHF. The CDR3, as DNA: TGTGCCAGTAGAAACCACGGGACAGGCAGCAATCAGCCCCAGCATTTT.

This chain connects TRBV5-1 to TRBJ1-1, with D perhaps TRBD1 (5 bases). The CDR3 is made up of 16 amino acids. Germline V gives CDR1 SGHRS, CDR2 YFSETQ. V shed 4 bases and J shed 3 bases, with 19 bases lying between them. CDR3 amino acids: CASSPGDHPLDTEAFF. In DNA, the CDR3 is TGCGCCAGCAGCCCGGGGGACCACCCGTTGGACACTGAAGCTTTCTTT. Looking up the rest from reference TRBV5-1 and TRBJ1-1 gives the full variable domain: KAGVTQTPRYLIKTRGQQVTLSCSPISGHRSVSWYQQTPGQGLQFLFEYFSETQRNKGNFPGRFSGRQFSNSRSEMNVSTLELGDSALYLCASSPGDHPLDTEAFFGQGTRLTVV.

The sample holds many counts of this clonotype. The chain links TRBV2 to TRBJ2-7; 7 nucleotides line up with TRBD1. Germline values: CDR1 SNHLY, CDR2 FYNNEI. V lost 4 bases, J lost 7 bases, and 13 bases stayed unmatched. This CDR3 has 15 residues. CDR3 region: CASSVDRKISGEQYF. The CDR3 DNA follows: TGTGCCAGCAGTGTGGACAGGAAGATTTCGGGGGAGCAGTACTTC.

V usage is TRBV7-9 and J usage is TRBJ1-1; D not certain. This CDR3 comprises 14 residues. The V gene's germline CDR1 is SEHNR and CDR2 FQNEAQ (reference sequence). The germline V and J ends were trimmed by 3 bases and 4 bases, with 12 bases remaining between them. CDR3 loop: CASSFSGWGTEAFF. The CDR3 coding sequence is TGTGCCAGCAGCTTCTCCGGCTGGGGCACTGAAGCTTTCTTT.

The V gene is TRBV5-1, the J gene TRBJ2-5; perhaps TRBD2 as D (6 bases). The length of the CDR3 is 13 residues. The V and J ends lost 3 bases and 5 bases respectively, with 11 bases between them. CDR1 is SGHRS and CDR2 is YFSETQ in the germline V gene. CDR3 region: CASSSDGGETQYF. DNA for the CDR3: TGCGCCAGCAGCTCGGACGGAGGGGAGACCCAGTACTTC. Supplemented by reference TRBV5-1 and TRBJ2-5, the full variable domain reads KAGVTQTPRYLIKTRGQQVTLSCSPISGHRSVSWYQQTPGQGLQFLFEYFSETQRNKGNFPGRFSGRQFSNSRSEMNVSTLELGDSALYLCASSSDGGETQYFGPGTRLLVL.

This clonotype was picked up many times. The chain carries TRBV2 and TRBJ1-4, with a possible D match to TRBD1 (5 bases). CDR1 SNHLY and CDR2 FYNNEI come from the germline V gene. The CDR3 is 14 residues long. Trimming took off 4 bases at V and 5 bases at J, with 11 bases between the two ends. The CDR3 spells CASSGGWGNEKLFF. CDR3 DNA sequence: TGTGCCAGCAGTGGGGGGTGGGGCAATGAAAAACTGTTTTTT.

V and J are TRBV2 and TRBJ2-2; no clear D gene. CDR3 length: 13 amino acids. V lost 3 bases to trimming and J lost 7 bases, with 9 bases between them. Germline CDR1 SNHLY, CDR2 FYNNEI. This CDR3 is CASSELGHGELFF. The CDR3 coding sequence is TGTGCCAGCAGTGAGCTGGGTCACGGGGAGCTGTTTTTT.

This clonotype was observed at least ten times. V is TRBV9 and J is TRBJ1-3, with a weak D call TRBD1 (5 bases). Germline V gene lookup returns CDR1 SGDLS and CDR2 YYNGEE. V was pared by 4 bases and J by 0 bases, with 14 bases between. The CDR3 consists of 16 residues. CDR3 protein: CASSPGRDRSGNTIYF. The DNA for the CDR3 is TGTGCCAGCAGCCCAGGGAGGGACCGCTCTGGAAACACCATATATTTT.

This clonotype was detected only a few times. One end of the junction fails to match germline, which may point to a read error. CDR3 residues: CASSVGGANGNTVYF. Here the CDR3 DNA reads TGTGCCAGCAGCGTAGGGGGGGCGAATGGAAACACCGTATATTTT. V is TRBV9 and J is TRBJ1-3, with a tentative D call TRBD1 (6 bases). Germline lookup yields CDR1 SGDLS and CDR2 YYNGEE. CDR3 length: 15 amino acids.

On this clonotype: Since a much larger clone is just one base distant, this may be a read error. This chain joins TRBV7-9 and TRBJ2-1; D unclear. The CDR3 spans 14 residues. V was trimmed by 5 bases and J by 10 bases, leaving 18 bases between them. CDR1 and CDR2 (germline): SEHNR, FQNEAQ (reference sequence). The CDR3 nucleotides are TGTGCCAGCAGCCGAATGGACGGAGCCTACGAGCAGTTCTTC. Protein product: CASSRMDGAYEQFF.

The V and J genes are TRBV12-3 or TRBV12-4 and TRBJ2-2; 11 nucleotides agree with TRBD2. V shed 2 bases, J shed 7 bases, and the junction held 3 bases outside the gene matches. This CDR3 is 15 amino acids long. CDR3 sequence: CASSLLAGGCGELFF. In DNA, the CDR3 is TGTGCCAGCAGTTTACTAGCGGGAGGTTGCGGGGAGCTGTTTTTT.

This clonotype was seen repeatedly, ten times or more. The V call is TRBV19, the J call TRBJ1-2, with D unresolved. This CDR3 is built from 16 residues. Trimming took 6 bases from V and 4 from J, leaving 21 bases between them. CDR1 LNHDA and CDR2 SQIVND come from the germline V gene (reference sequence). The CDR3 coding sequence is TGTGCCAGTAGCGGGGTCAGTTCACTCGGAACCTATGGCTACACCTTC. This gives the protein CASSGVSSLGTYGYTF.

This clonotype was recorded many times. The gene calls are TRBV2 and TRBJ2-7, with 10 bases matching TRBD1. The CDR3 runs 15 residues. Germline V gene data show CDR1 as SNHLY and CDR2 as FYNNEI. J was trimmed by 3 bases and V by 7 bases; bases with no gene match: 9. This CDR3 is CASKTGGQGNYEQYF. The CDR3 nucleotides are TGTGCCAGCAAAACAGGGGGACAGGGGAACTACGAGCAGTACTTC. The variable domain in full, completed from reference TRBV2 and TRBJ2-7, reads EPEVTQTPSHQVTQMGQEVILRCVPISNHLYFYWYRQILGQKVEFLVSFYNNEISEKSEIFDDQFSVERPDGSNFTLKIRSTKLEDSAMYFCASKTGGQGNYEQYFGPGTRLTVT.

This clonotype was recorded many times. This chain links TRBV12-3 or TRBV12-4 with TRBJ1-5, with TRBD1 matching 9 bases. J lost 3 bases, V lost 8 bases, and 2 bases had no gene match. CDR3 size: 13 residues. This CDR3 is CASGTGNNQPQHF. Here the CDR3 DNA reads TGTGCCAGCGGGACAGGGAACAATCAGCCCCAGCATTTT.

The chain employs TRBV7-9 and TRBJ2-2; 7 nucleotides align to TRBD1. From germline, CDR1 is SEHNR and CDR2 FQNEAQ (reference sequence). After removal of 1 base from V and 4 bases from J, the junction contained 3 bases not matched to a gene. The CDR3 spans 15 residues. For the CDR3, the DNA is TGTGCCAGCAGCTTAGTCAGGGGGAGCACCGGGGAGCTGTTTTTT. It yields the protein CASSLVRGSTGELFF.

The chain employs TRBV4-1 and TRBJ2-1; possibly TRBD1 for D (5 bases). Looked up from germline, CDR1 is MGHRA and CDR2 is YSYEKL. Trimming stripped 1 base from V and 1 base from J, with 11 bases between. There are 16 residues in the CDR3. The CDR3, as DNA: TGCGCCAGCAGCCAAGGGGGCAAGAGGTCCTACAATGAGCAGTTCTTC. The encoded protein is CASSQGGKRSYNEQFF.

V gene TRBV28 combines with J gene TRBJ1-1; D possibly corresponds to TRBD1 (6 bases). CDR3 length: 14 amino acids. V was trimmed by 6 bases and J by 1 base, leaving 12 bases between them. In germline, CDR1 is MDHEN, CDR2 SYDVKM. The CDR3 here is CASRIEQGNTEAFF. As DNA, the CDR3 is TGTGCCAGCAGGATAGAACAGGGGAACACTGAAGCTTTCTTT.